The T cell receptor beta chain under discussion was sequenced for a study of blood T cell repertoires in COVID-19. The germline V gene has CDR1 SNHLY and CDR2 FYNNEI. Between the trimmed V and J ends, which lost 7 bases and 5 bases, there was a span of 5 bases. This CDR3 region has 11 residues. Per the study methods: Amplified reference gene primers provided the basis for estimating nucleated cell counts. Sequenced by immunoSEQ multiplex PCR; TCRdb stores in-frame clones only, minus some. For V, J and clone size, that table is used; D and trimming come from the DNA. The table shows about 220,000 clones, with around four fifths occurring only once.

This TCR was sampled from a woman between 55 and 75 years old who had recovered from COVID-19. V gene TRBV2 combines with J gene TRBJ2-2; D remains ambiguous. Sequenced material: peripheral blood. CDR3 coding DNA: TGTGCCAGCAAATCAACCGGGGAGCTGTTTTTT. It is translated as CASKSTGELFF.